The 28 T cell receptor beta chains listed next were all sequenced from one sample in a study of T cells in Graves' hyperthyroidism and ophthalmopathy. TCR beta CDR3 regions were amplified from RNA transcripts. A set of HTBI primers served as the primers for a first-round RT-PCR of the TCR CDR3. TCRdb processed the multiplex PCR reads anew with MiXCR; each CDR3 protein has one entry. The table lists some 570,000 distinct CDR3 sequences, 15% to 20% of them singletons. Sequencing was carried out using blood. The receptors were sampled from a woman between 18 and 29 years old with Graves' ophthalmopathy.

This clonotype was picked up many times. The chain joins TRBV7-2 to TRBJ1-2; D unresolved. V was shortened by 5 bases and J by 4 bases, with 11 bases between the two germline ends. The germline V gene has CDR1 SGHTA and CDR2 FQGNSA. CDR3 size: 13 residues. The CDR3 nucleotides read TGTGCCAGCAGCCGTACCGGAAGCTATGGCTACACCTTC. It specifies CASSRTGSYGYTF. The whole variable domain, filled in from reference TRBV7-2 and TRBJ1-2, reads GAGVSQSPSNKVTEKGKDVELRCDPISGHTALYWYRQSLGQGLEFLIYFQGNSAPDKSGLPSDRFSAERTGGSVSTLTIQRTQQEDSAVYLCASSRTGSYGYTFGSGTRLTVV.

This clonotype was detected ten times or more. The chain links TRBV12-3 or TRBV12-4 to TRBJ2-3; possible D gene TRBD2, 7 bases. V lost 6 bases and J 5 bases, leaving 15 bases between the germline ends. The CDR3 runs to 14 residues. The CDR3 coding sequence is TGTGCCAGCAGCAGTGGCGGGGGCCGAGATACGCAGTATTTT. This sequence encodes CASSSGGGRDTQYF.

Only a few counts were recorded for this clonotype. J is TRBJ2-4 and V is TRBV7-9, with D possibly matching TRBD2 (5 bases). The CDR3 has 12 residues. V lost 1 base, J lost 8 bases, and 6 bases lay in between. The germline CDR1 and CDR2 sequences are SEHNR and FQNEAQ (reference sequence). The CDR3 spells CASSLEADIQYF. As DNA, the CDR3 is TGTGCCAGCAGCTTAGAAGCGGACATTCAGTACTTC.

The sample holds many counts of this clonotype. V is TRBV27 and J is TRBJ2-7; weak D call: TRBD1 (7 bases). The germline gives CDR1 MNHEY, CDR2 SMNVEV (reference sequence). The CDR3 sequence is 15 residues long. V dropped 3 bases and J dropped 3 bases, with 15 bases sitting between them. This CDR3 is CASSFTAGQLYEQYF. CDR3 nucleotide sequence: TGTGCCAGCAGTTTTACCGCGGGACAGCTCTACGAGCAGTACTTC.

This clonotype was observed a handful of times. This chain joins TRBV30 and TRBJ1-3; 9 nucleotides align to TRBD1. This CDR3 is built from 15 residues. Germline CDR1 GTSNPN, CDR2 SVGIG (reference sequence). Losses at the gene ends were 0 bases for V and 10 bases for J; bases not matched to a gene: 10. The CDR3 sequence: CAWSVLKGQGGTIYF. The DNA of the CDR3 is TGTGCCTGGAGTGTACTGAAGGGACAGGGAGGTACCATATATTTT. Combining the CDR3 with reference TRBV30 and TRBJ1-3 gives the whole variable domain SQTIHQWPATLVQPVGSPLSLECTVEGTSNPNLYWYRQAAGRGLQLLFYSVGIGQISSEVPQNLSASRPQDRQFILSSKKLLLSDSGFYLCAWSVLKGQGGTIYFGEGSWLTVV.

In its sample, this clonotype was seen many times. The V and J genes are TRBV30 and TRBJ1-4; D uncertain. Trimming removed 3 bases at V and 8 bases at J, with 10 bases between. This CDR3 has 12 amino acids. Germline V gives CDR1 GTSNPN, CDR2 SVGIG (reference sequence). As DNA, the CDR3 is TGTGCCTGGAGCCCGAAAACCGAAAAACTGTTTTTT. Its protein product is CAWSPKTEKLFF.

This clonotype showed up many times. V gene TRBV28 combines with J gene TRBJ1-2; no firm D call. The V and J ends lost 6 bases and 2 bases respectively, with 13 bases between them. Germline CDR1 reads MDHEN; CDR2 reads SYDVKM. The CDR3 spans 14 residues. CDR3 coding DNA: TGTGCCAGCAGATCCCCCGGGGAGAACTATGGCTACACCTTC. This codes for CASRSPGENYGYTF.

This clonotype was counted many times. This sequence joins TRBV27 and TRBJ2-7; the D is unclear. Trimming removed 6 bases from V and 5 bases from J, with 11 bases in between. In germline, CDR1 is MNHEY, CDR2 SMNVEV (reference sequence). CDR3 length equals 12 residues. CDR3: CASSRDLNEQYF. The CDR3 nucleotides read TGTGCCAGCAGCCGCGACCTCAACGAGCAGTACTTC.

This clonotype was counted only a few times. V and J are TRBV6-1 and TRBJ2-1; 10 bases line up with TRBD2. The CDR3 contains 13 residues. With V trimmed by 11 bases and J by 9 bases, 10 bases remained unmatched. Germline CDR1 is MNHNS and CDR2 is SASEGT. The CDR3 is CAGGSGRAAEQFF. Here the CDR3 DNA reads TGTGCCGGCGGCAGCGGGAGGGCCGCTGAGCAGTTCTTC.

The V and J genes are TRBV20-1 and TRBJ1-4; the D gene is possibly TRBD1 (5 bases). Germline loops: CDR1 DFQATT, CDR2 SNEGSKA (reference sequence). The length of the CDR3 is 13 residues. V lost 7 bases and J lost 8, with 17 bases in between. The DNA for the CDR3 is TGCAGTGTCCCGAGGGGCGGGCGGGAAAAACTGTTTTTT. The encoded protein is CSVPRGGREKLFF.

This clonotype came up many times. The CDR3 spells CASSLAVYEQYF. Here the CDR3 DNA reads TGTGCCAGCAGCCTAGCGGTATACGAGCAGTACTTC. The rearrangement links TRBV12-3 or TRBV12-4 to TRBJ2-7; TRBD2 matches 7 bases. The J segment lost 4 bases and the V segment lost 6 bases, leaving 3 bases of the junction unmatched. This CDR3 region has 12 residues.

The chain is built from TRBV7-9 and TRBJ1-4; the D gene is possibly TRBD1 (5 bases). CDR3 length: 15 amino acids. The germline gives CDR1 SEHNR, CDR2 FQNEAQ (reference sequence). With 1 base removed from V and 6 bases from J, the gap between germline ends came to 12 bases. Here the CDR3 reads CASSLVGESDEKLFF. The CDR3 DNA sequence: TGTGCCAGCAGCTTAGTAGGGGAAAGCGATGAAAAACTGTTTTTT.

The CDR3: CAISENSHSPLHF. CDR3 bases: TGTGCCATCAGTGAGAACTCGCATTCACCCCTCCACTTT. This rearrangement joins TRBV10-3 to TRBJ1-6; D gene ambiguous. Trimming took 2 bases from V and 8 from J, leaving 7 bases between them. The CDR3 is 13 residues long. CDR1 is ENHRY, CDR2 SYGVKD, per germline.

Only a few counts were recorded for this clonotype. The rearrangement uses TRBV2 and TRBJ2-2, with D uncertain. Germline CDR1 is SNHLY and CDR2 is FYNNEI. V lost 1 base and J lost 11, with 17 bases in between. CDR3 length equals 15 residues. Here the CDR3 DNA reads TGTGCCAGCAGTGAAGAGGGAACACCGGGCGGTGAGCTGTTTTTT. This gives the protein CASSEEGTPGGELFF.

The rearrangement joins TRBV4-2 to TRBJ1-3, with D possibly being TRBD1 (6 bases). With 0 bases removed from V and 0 bases from J, the gap between germline ends came to 9 bases. The CDR3 consists of 16 residues. Germline CDR1 LGHNA, CDR2 YNFKEQ. For the CDR3, the DNA is TGTGCCAGCAGCCAAGAACAGGGTAGCTCTGGAAACACCATATATTTT. It is translated as CASSQEQGSSGNTIYF.

This clonotype was recorded a few times. The gene calls are TRBV9 and TRBJ1-2, with a possible D match to TRBD1 (6 bases). Germline V CDR1 and CDR2: SGDLS, YYNGEE. The CDR3 contains 14 residues. The ends were cut back, 3 bases at V and 2 bases at J, with 11 bases in the middle. DNA for the CDR3: TGTGCCAGCAGCGAAACCACAGGGAACTATGGCTACACCTTC. Translation: CASSETTGNYGYTF.

The chain recombines TRBV9 with TRBJ2-5; D ambiguous. Germline V gene lookup returns CDR1 SGDLS and CDR2 YYNGEE. V was cut by 0 bases and J by 5 bases, with 11 bases left in between. The CDR3 extends over 14 amino acids. The CDR3 loop is CASSVEGVRETQYF. CDR3 in DNA: TGTGCCAGCAGCGTAGAGGGCGTCAGGGAGACCCAGTACTTC.

This clonotype was seen more than once but under ten times. V is TRBV24-1 and J is TRBJ2-1, with D possibly TRBD1 on 6 matching bases. Germline V gives CDR1 KGHDR, CDR2 SFDVKD. The V end was cut by 3 bases, the J end by 5 bases, with 16 bases between. The CDR3 loop spans 16 amino acids. The CDR3 DNA reads as TGTGCCACCAGTGATCAGGGGTCCGAAATGAACAATGAGCAGTTCTTC. This gives the protein CATSDQGSEMNNEQFF.

Remarks on this clonotype: Since a much larger clone is just one base distant, this may be a read error. The chain carries TRBV6-2 or TRBV6-3 and TRBJ2-3; TRBD2 matches 14 bases. Germline-derived CDR1 and CDR2 are MNHEY and SVGEGT. CDR3 length: 15 residues. The CDR3 region has the DNA TGTGCCAGCAGTGGACTAGCGGGAGGCACAGATGCGCAGTATTTT. This sequence encodes CASSGLAGGTDAQYF.

This chain joins TRBV13 and TRBJ2-3; 7 positions match TRBD2. The CDR3 contains 16 residues. In germline, CDR1 is PRHDT, CDR2 FYEKMQ (reference sequence). After removal of 5 bases from V and 0 bases from J, the junction contained 8 bases not matched to a gene. This CDR3 is CASSNPGGSSTDTQYF. CDR3 sequence (DNA): TGTGCCAGCAGCAATCCGGGGGGATCTAGCACAGATACGCAGTATTTT.

This clonotype has only a few counts. The rearrangement links TRBV7-9 to TRBJ2-7; the D gene is possibly TRBD1 (5 bases). The CDR3 contains 13 residues. V was clipped by 3 bases and J by 2 bases, with 8 bases between them. Germline V gene data show CDR1 as SEHNR and CDR2 as FQNEAQ (reference sequence). DNA of the CDR3: TGTGCCAGCAGCTTTGGGGCAACCTACGAGCAGTACTTC. Translated, it gives CASSFGATYEQYF. Full variable domain (remainder filled in from reference TRBV7-9 and TRBJ2-7): DTGVSQNPRHKITKRGQNVTFRCDPISEHNRLYWYRQTLGQGPEFLTYFQNEAQLEKSRLLSDRFSAERPKGSFSTLEIQRTEQGDSAMYLCASSFGATYEQYFGPGTRLTVT.

This clonotype was seen only a few times. The rearrangement uses TRBV30 and TRBJ1-1; D is ambiguous. V lost 5 bases, J lost 6 bases, and 16 bases lay in between. This CDR3 has 13 amino acids. The germline CDR1 and CDR2 sequences are GTSNPN and SVGIG (reference sequence). The CDR3 is CAWGRALIAEAFF. The CDR3 nucleotides are TGTGCCTGGGGACGGGCTCTTATCGCTGAAGCTTTCTTT.

This clonotype was seen at least ten times. This sequence joins TRBV20-1 and TRBJ1-1; the D gene is possibly TRBD1 (5 bases). Germline CDR1 DFQATT, CDR2 SNEGSKA (reference sequence). There are 12 residues in the CDR3. V dropped 6 bases and J dropped 3 bases, with 11 bases sitting between them. Written as DNA, the CDR3 is TGCAGTGCCCCGGGGGTCCACACTGAAGCTTTCTTT. It translates to CSAPGVHTEAFF.

This clonotype was detected many times. The chain is built from TRBV15 and TRBJ1-5; tentatively, D is TRBD1 (5 bases). Deletions cut 6 bases from V and 0 bases from J, with 24 bases between. Germline V gene lookup returns CDR1 LNHNV and CDR2 YYDKDF (reference sequence). CDR3 length: 19 residues. The CDR3 region is CATRSRPGWDSYSNQPQHF. In nucleotides, the CDR3 is TGTGCCACCAGGTCGAGGCCGGGGTGGGACTCTTATAGCAATCAGCCCCAGCATTTT.

This clonotype was seen many times. V usage is TRBV3-1 and J usage is TRBJ1-5; D call uncertain. This CDR3 contains 13 residues. Trimming pared 5 bases from V and 4 bases from J, leaving 9 bases between. Germline V lookup: CDR1 LGHDT, CDR2 YNNKEL (reference sequence). CDR3: CASSAQENQPQHF. The CDR3, as DNA: TGTGCCAGCAGCGCTCAGGAAAATCAGCCCCAGCATTTT.

This clonotype was found many times. The V call is TRBV20-1, the J call TRBJ1-1, with TRBD1 matching over 9 bases. Germline lookup yields CDR1 DFQATT and CDR2 SNEGSKA (reference sequence). The CDR3 loop spans 17 amino acids. The trim removed 6 bases at V and 1 base at J, leaving 15 bases unmatched. CDR3 in amino acids: CSANTGGASAWNTEAFF. CDR3 bases: TGCAGTGCGAACACAGGGGGCGCGTCGGCTTGGAACACTGAAGCTTTCTTT.

This clonotype was counted ten times or more. The CDR3 loop reads CAGAFRDNSYEQYF. In DNA, the CDR3 is TGTGCCGGCGCCTTCCGGGACAACTCCTACGAGCAGTACTTC. The V and J genes are TRBV28 and TRBJ2-7; D possibly corresponds to TRBD1 (6 bases). Trimming stripped 11 bases from V and 0 bases from J, with 17 bases between. The CDR3 sequence is 14 residues long. Germline values: CDR1 MDHEN, CDR2 SYDVKM.

This clonotype showed up many times. The V and J genes are TRBV28 and TRBJ2-2, with D maybe TRBD1 (5 bases). Germline CDR1 and CDR2: MDHEN and SYDVKM. V was cut by 6 bases and J by 5 bases, with 16 bases left in between. The CDR3 is 15 residues long. CDR3 loop: CASRPAAGRTGELFF. For the CDR3, the DNA is TGTGCCAGCAGACCGGCGGCAGGGCGAACCGGGGAGCTGTTTTTT.